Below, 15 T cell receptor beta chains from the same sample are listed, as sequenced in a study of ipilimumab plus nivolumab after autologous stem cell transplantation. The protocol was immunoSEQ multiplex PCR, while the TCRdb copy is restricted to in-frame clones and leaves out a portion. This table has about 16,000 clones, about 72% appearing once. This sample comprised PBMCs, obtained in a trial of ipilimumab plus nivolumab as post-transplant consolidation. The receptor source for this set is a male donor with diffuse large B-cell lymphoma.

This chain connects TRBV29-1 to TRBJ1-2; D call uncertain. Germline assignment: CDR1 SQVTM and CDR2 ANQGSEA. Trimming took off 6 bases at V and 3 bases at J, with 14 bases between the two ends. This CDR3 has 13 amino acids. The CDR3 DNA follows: TGCAGCGTCCGGACGGAGAGGCACTATGGCTACACCTTC. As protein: CSVRTERHYGYTF.

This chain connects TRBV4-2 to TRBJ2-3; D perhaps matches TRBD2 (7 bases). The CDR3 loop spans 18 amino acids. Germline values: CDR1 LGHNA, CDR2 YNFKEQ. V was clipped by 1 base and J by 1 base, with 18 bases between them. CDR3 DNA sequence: TGTGCCAGCAGCCAAGGAAGTAAGGGGGGGGGACGCACAGATACGCAGTATTTT. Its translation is CASSQGSKGGGRTDTQYF.

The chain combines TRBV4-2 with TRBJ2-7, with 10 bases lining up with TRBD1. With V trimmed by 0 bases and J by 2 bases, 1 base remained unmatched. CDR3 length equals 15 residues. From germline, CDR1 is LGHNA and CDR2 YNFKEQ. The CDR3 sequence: CASSQDGTGAYEQYF. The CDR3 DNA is TGTGCCAGCAGCCAAGATGGGACAGGGGCCTACGAGCAGTACTTC.

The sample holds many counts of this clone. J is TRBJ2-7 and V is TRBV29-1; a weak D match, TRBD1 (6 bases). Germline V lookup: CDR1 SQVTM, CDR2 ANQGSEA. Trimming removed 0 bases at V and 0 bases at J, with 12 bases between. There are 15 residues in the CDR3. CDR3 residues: CSVEDGTPPSYEQYF. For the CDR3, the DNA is TGCAGCGTTGAAGATGGGACACCACCCTCCTACGAGCAGTACTTC.

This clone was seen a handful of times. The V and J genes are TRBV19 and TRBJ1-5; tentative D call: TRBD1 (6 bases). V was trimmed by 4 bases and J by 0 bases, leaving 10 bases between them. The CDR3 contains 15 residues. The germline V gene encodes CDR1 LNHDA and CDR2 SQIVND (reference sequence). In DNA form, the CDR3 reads TGTGCCAGTAGTAAAGGGGGAAATAGCAATCAGCCCCAGCATTTT. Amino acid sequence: CASSKGGNSNQPQHF.

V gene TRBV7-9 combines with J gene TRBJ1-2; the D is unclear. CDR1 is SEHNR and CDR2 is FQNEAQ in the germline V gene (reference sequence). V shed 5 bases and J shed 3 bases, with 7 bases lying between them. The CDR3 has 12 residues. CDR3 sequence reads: CASSAEDYGYTF. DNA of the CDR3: TGTGCCAGCAGCGCCGAGGACTATGGCTACACCTTC.

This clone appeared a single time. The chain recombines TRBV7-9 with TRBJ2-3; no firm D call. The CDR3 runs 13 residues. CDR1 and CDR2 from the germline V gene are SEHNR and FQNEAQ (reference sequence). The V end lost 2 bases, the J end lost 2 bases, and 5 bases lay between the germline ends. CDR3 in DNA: TGTGCCAGCAGCTTATGGGACACAGATACGCAGTATTTT. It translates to CASSLWDTDTQYF.

CDR3 region: CASSLETTRGTDTQYF. CDR3 nucleotides: TGTGCCAGCAGCTTGGAGACAACGAGGGGCACAGATACGCAGTATTTT. The chain has TRBV5-4 and TRBJ2-3; tentative D call: TRBD2 (5 bases). Trimming stripped 0 bases from V and 1 base from J, with 12 bases between. The germline gives CDR1 SGHNT, CDR2 YYREEE (reference sequence). CDR3 length: 16 amino acids. Full variable domain (remainder filled in from reference TRBV5-4 and TRBJ2-3): ETGVTQSPTHLIKTRGQQVTLRCSSQSGHNTVSWYQQALGQGPQFIFQYYREEENGRGNFPPRFSGLQFPNYSSELNVNALELDDSALYLCASSLETTRGTDTQYFGPGTRLTVL.

The CDR3 protein is CASRPGLAGWSDTYEQYF. DNA for the CDR3: TGTGCAAGTCGCCCGGGACTAGCGGGGTGGTCGGACACCTACGAGCAGTACTTC. V is TRBV12-2 and J is TRBJ2-7; no DNA check was done on the table's D call, TRBD2. TRBV12-2 is noted as a pseudogene. This CDR3 contains 18 residues.

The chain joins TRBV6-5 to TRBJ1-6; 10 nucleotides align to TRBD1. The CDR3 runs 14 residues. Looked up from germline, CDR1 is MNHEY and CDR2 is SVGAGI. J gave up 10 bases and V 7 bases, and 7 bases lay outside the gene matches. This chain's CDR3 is CASTDRGLRSPLHF. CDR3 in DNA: TGTGCCAGCACCGACAGGGGGCTGCGATCACCCCTCCACTTT.

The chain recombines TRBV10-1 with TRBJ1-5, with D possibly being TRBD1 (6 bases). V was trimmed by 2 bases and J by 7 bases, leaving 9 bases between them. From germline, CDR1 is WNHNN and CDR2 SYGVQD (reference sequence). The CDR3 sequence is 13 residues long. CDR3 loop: CASSEDRGQPQHF. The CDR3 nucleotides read TGCGCCAGCAGTGAGGATAGGGGGCAGCCCCAGCATTTT.

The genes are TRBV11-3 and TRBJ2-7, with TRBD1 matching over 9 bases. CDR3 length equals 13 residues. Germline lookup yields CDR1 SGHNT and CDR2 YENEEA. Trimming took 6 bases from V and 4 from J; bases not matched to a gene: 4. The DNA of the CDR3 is TGTGCCAGCAGGTTGACAGGGGGTTACGAGCAGTACTTC. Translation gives CASRLTGGYEQYF.

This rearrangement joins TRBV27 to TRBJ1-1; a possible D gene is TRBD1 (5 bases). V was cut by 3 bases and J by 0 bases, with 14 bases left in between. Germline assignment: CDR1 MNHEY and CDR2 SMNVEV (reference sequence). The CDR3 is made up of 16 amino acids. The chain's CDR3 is CASSLSQGHMNTEAFF. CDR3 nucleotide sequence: TGTGCCAGCAGTTTGAGTCAGGGCCACATGAACACTGAAGCTTTCTTT.

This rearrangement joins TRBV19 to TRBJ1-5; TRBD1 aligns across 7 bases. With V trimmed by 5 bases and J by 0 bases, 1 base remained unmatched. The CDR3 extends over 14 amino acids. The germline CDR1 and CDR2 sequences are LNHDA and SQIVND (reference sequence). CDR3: CASSGQVSNQPQHF. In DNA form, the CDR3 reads TGTGCCAGTAGTGGACAGGTTAGCAATCAGCCCCAGCATTTT.

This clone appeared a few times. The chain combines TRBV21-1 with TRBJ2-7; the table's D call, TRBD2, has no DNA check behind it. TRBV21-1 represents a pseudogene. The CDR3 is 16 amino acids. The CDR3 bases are TGTGCCAGCAGCAAACTAGCGGGAGGCCCTAGCTACGAGCAGTACTTC. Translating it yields CASSKLAGGPSYEQYF.